The 17 T cell receptor beta chains given below trace back to one sample, sequenced in a study of T-cell memory formation after mild COVID-19. TCRdb fed the 5' RACE reads into MiXCR, producing one record per CDR3 protein. The repertoire consists of over 95,000 distinct CDR3 sequences, with about a fifth occurring once and the leading ten covering approximately 40%. Sequences were obtained from PBMCs or a T cell subset sorted from them (not recorded which). These receptors all come from a man younger than 35 who had mild COVID-19 (a few samples of this study predate the infection). Cell type and time point are not known.

V usage is TRBV4-2 and J usage is TRBJ2-1; 7 nucleotides match TRBD2. Germline V CDR1 and CDR2: LGHNA, YNFKEQ. The V gene end was trimmed by 1 base and the J gene end by 7 bases; junction bases not matched to a gene: 7. The CDR3 is made up of 15 amino acids. The CDR3 spells CASSQVMSGENEQFF. CDR3 coding DNA: TGTGCCAGCAGCCAAGTCATGAGCGGGGAGAATGAGCAGTTCTTC.

This clonotype was found a few times. The rearrangement links TRBV5-1 to TRBJ1-2; 8 bases are shared with TRBD1. V gave up 7 bases and J gave up 6 bases; unmatched junction bases: 5. Germline CDR1 is SGHRS and CDR2 is YFSETQ. CDR3 length: 12 residues. The CDR3 here is CASAGGLDGYTF. The CDR3 DNA sequence: TGCGCCAGCGCAGGGGGCCTCGATGGCTACACCTTC.

In its sample, this clonotype is medium-sized. The chain joins TRBV6-4 to TRBJ2-2; D is ambiguous. Trimming removed 2 bases from V and 3 bases from J, with 4 bases in between. The CDR3 runs to 13 residues. Germline V CDR1 and CDR2: MRHNA, SNTAGT. CDR3 protein: CASSDRDTGELFF. The DNA of the CDR3 is TGTGCCAGCAGTGACAGGGACACCGGGGAGCTGTTTTTT.

The table lists this clonotype with a few counts. V usage is TRBV7-8 and J usage is TRBJ2-2, with D unclear. CDR3 length equals 12 residues. CDR1 and CDR2 from the germline V gene are SGHVS and FQNEAQ. The V and J ends lost 8 bases and 4 bases respectively, with 8 bases between them. The CDR3 region is CASHRSTGELFF. The CDR3 bases are TGTGCCAGCCACAGATCCACCGGGGAGCTGTTTTTT. The variable domain in full, completed from reference TRBV7-8 and TRBJ2-2, reads GAGVSQSPRYKVAKRGQDVALRCDPISGHVSLFWYQQALGQGPEFLTYFQNEAQLDKSGLPSDRFFAERPEGSVSTLKIQRTQQEDSAVYLCASHRSTGELFFGEGSRLTVL.

This rearrangement joins TRBV4-1 to TRBJ1-2, with a tentative D call TRBD1 (6 bases). This CDR3 is built from 14 residues. Trimming stripped 6 bases from V and 6 bases from J, with 17 bases between. Germline CDR1 reads MGHRA; CDR2 reads YSYEKL. The CDR3 DNA reads as TGCGCCAGCAGGCCCACCGGGACAAAAGATGGCTACACCTTC. Encoded protein: CASRPTGTKDGYTF.

This clonotype was recorded at least ten times. The chain carries TRBV7-9 and TRBJ1-1; no reliable D call. V lost 3 bases and J lost 6, with 2 bases in between. The CDR3 is 10 residues long. The germline CDR1 and CDR2 sequences are SEHNR and FQNEAQ (reference sequence). The CDR3 DNA follows: TGTGCCAGCAGCTTTTCTGAAGCTTTCTTT. The encoded protein is CASSFSEAFF. The whole variable domain, remainder taken from reference TRBV7-9 and TRBJ1-1, is DTGVSQNPRHKITKRGQNVTFRCDPISEHNRLYWYRQTLGQGPEFLTYFQNEAQLEKSRLLSDRFSAERPKGSFSTLEIQRTEQGDSAMYLCASSFSEAFFGQGTRLTVV.

The chain links TRBV5-1 to TRBJ2-1; maybe TRBD2 (5 bases). With 9 bases removed from V and 3 bases from J, the gap between germline ends came to 13 bases. This CDR3 is built from 13 residues. Germline CDR1 reads SGHRS; CDR2 reads YFSETQ. CDR3 in DNA: TGCGCCACTACCGGGGAAAACTACAATGAGCAGTTCTTC. Protein product: CATTGENYNEQFF.

The chain combines TRBV7-2 with TRBJ2-7; D is unclear. V lost 4 bases and J lost 2, with 6 bases in between. The CDR3 covers 12 residues. The germline CDR1 and CDR2 sequences are SGHTA and FQGNSA. Written as DNA, the CDR3 is TGTGCCAGCAGCTATGGGACCTACGAGCAGTACTTC. Amino acids: CASSYGTYEQYF.

This clonotype was counted only a few times. This chain uses TRBV11-2 with TRBJ1-1; no definite D call. Germline CDR1 is SGHAT and CDR2 is FQNNGV. The CDR3 length is 13 residues. Trimming cost V 3 bases and J 2 bases, with 7 bases left between them. DNA for the CDR3: TGTGCCAGCAGCTTGTGGTCAAACACTGAAGCTTTCTTT. Translated, it gives CASSLWSNTEAFF.

This clonotype came up a few times. The V call is TRBV6-2 or TRBV6-3, the J call TRBJ1-1; the D is unclear. The CDR3 loop spans 13 amino acids. Germline lookup yields CDR1 MNHEY and CDR2 SVGEGT. Trimming stripped 4 bases from V and 1 base from J, with 7 bases between. CDR3 sequence reads: CASSFIPNTEAFF. In DNA, the CDR3 is TGTGCCAGCAGTTTTATTCCGAACACTGAAGCTTTCTTT.

V is TRBV7-6 and J is TRBJ2-3, with D perhaps TRBD2 (5 bases). V lost 1 base, J lost 4 bases, and 12 bases lay in between. The CDR3 is 15 residues long. CDR1 and CDR2 from the germline V gene are SGHVS and FNYEAQ. The CDR3 DNA follows: TGTGCCAGCAGCTTAGTCAGGACTTCCGCAGATACGCAGTATTTT. Residues: CASSLVRTSADTQYF.

The V call is TRBV19, the J call TRBJ2-1; either TRBD1 or TRBD2 may supply D (6 bases each). V shed 4 bases and J shed 3 bases, with 13 bases lying between them. The CDR3 extends over 15 amino acids. CDR1 LNHDA and CDR2 SQIVND come from the germline V gene (reference sequence). The CDR3 protein is CASSRGGGDYNEQFF. The CDR3 DNA sequence: TGTGCCAGTAGTAGAGGAGGGGGAGACTACAATGAGCAGTTCTTC.

This clonotype was picked up many times. This chain links TRBV27 with TRBJ1-2, with D perhaps matching TRBD1 (6 bases). There are 13 residues in the CDR3. Germline V CDR1 and CDR2: MNHEY, SMNVEV (reference sequence). The V end was cut by 2 bases, the J end by 6 bases, with 10 bases between. This chain's CDR3 is CASSLGQGNGYTF. CDR3 sequence (DNA): TGTGCCAGCAGTTTAGGGCAGGGGAATGGCTACACCTTC.

A few counts support this clonotype. The chain combines TRBV12-3 or TRBV12-4 with TRBJ1-5; D remains unclear. The CDR3 contains 14 residues. V was trimmed by 6 bases and J by 3 bases, leaving 12 bases between them. The CDR3 DNA reads TGTGCCAGCAGCCCCCGAAAGTCCAATCAGCCCCAGCATTTT. As protein: CASSPRKSNQPQHF.

The chain's CDR3 is CASSSRDYRYEQYF. The CDR3 nucleotides are TGTGCCAGCAGTTCCCGGGACTACCGATACGAGCAGTACTTC. The gene calls are TRBV6-2 or TRBV6-3 and TRBJ2-7, with TRBD2 matching over 7 bases. The CDR3 length is 14 residues. Germline V lookup: CDR1 MNHEY, CDR2 SVGEGT. V lost 4 bases and J lost 4; bases outside the gene matches: 7.

The chain employs TRBV20-1 and TRBJ1-1; D uncertain. This CDR3 comprises 15 residues. Germline V gives CDR1 DFQATT, CDR2 SNEGSKA (reference sequence). V lost 0 bases to trimming and J lost 1 base, with 12 bases between them. The DNA for the CDR3 is TGCAGTGCTAGAGATCTGAATGCGGGGAACACTGAAGCTTTCTTT. Its translation: CSARDLNAGNTEAFF.

The chain employs TRBV27 and TRBJ2-7, with D uncertain. Germline V gives CDR1 MNHEY, CDR2 SMNVEV (reference sequence). The CDR3 contains 13 residues. Trimming took off 0 bases at V and 5 bases at J, with 8 bases between the two ends. The CDR3 coding sequence is TGTGCCAGCAGTTTATCGTCAGGAAACGAGCAGTACTTC. Its protein product is CASSLSSGNEQYF.